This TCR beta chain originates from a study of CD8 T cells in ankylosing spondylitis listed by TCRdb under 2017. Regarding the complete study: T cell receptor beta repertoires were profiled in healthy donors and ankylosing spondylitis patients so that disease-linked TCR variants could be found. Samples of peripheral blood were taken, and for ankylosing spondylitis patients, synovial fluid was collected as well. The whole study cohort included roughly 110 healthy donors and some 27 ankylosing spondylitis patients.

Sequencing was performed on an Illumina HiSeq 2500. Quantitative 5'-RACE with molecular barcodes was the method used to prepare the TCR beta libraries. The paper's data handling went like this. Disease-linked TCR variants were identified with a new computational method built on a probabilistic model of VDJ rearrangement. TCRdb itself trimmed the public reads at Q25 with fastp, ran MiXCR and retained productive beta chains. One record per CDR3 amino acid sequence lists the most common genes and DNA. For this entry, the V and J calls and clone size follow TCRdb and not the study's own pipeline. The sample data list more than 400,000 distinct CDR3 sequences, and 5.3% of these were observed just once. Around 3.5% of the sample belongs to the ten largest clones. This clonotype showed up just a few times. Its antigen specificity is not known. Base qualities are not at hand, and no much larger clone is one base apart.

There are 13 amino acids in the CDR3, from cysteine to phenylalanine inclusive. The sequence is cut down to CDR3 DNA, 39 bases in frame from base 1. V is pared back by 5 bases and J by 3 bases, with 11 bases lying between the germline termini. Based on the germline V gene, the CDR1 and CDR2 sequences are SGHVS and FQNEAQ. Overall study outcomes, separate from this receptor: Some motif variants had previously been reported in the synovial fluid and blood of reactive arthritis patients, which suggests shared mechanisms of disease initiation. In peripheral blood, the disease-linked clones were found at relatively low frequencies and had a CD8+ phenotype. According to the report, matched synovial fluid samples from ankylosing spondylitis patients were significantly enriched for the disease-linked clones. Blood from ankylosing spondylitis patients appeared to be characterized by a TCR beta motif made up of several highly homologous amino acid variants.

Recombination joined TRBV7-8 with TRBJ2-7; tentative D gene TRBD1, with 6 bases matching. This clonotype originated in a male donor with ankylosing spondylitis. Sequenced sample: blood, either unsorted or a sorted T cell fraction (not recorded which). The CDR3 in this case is CASSHPDSYEQYF. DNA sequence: TGTGCCAGCAGCCACCCGGACAGCTACGAGCAGTACTTC. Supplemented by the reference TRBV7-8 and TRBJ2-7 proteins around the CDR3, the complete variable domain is GAGVSQSPRYKVAKRGQDVALRCDPISGHVSLFWYQQALGQGPEFLTYFQNEAQLDKSGLPSDRFFAERPEGSVSTLKIQRTQQEDSAVYLCASSHPDSYEQYFGPGTRLTVT.